This T cell receptor beta chain was observed in a study of control samples from healthy donors and cancer patients. Repertoires were generated with immunoSEQ multiplex PCR, while TCRdb's copy carries only in-frame clones and drops some. The sample consists of about 95,000 clones, roughly 90% of them appearing once. The sequence came from a woman in her 30s in good health. Sequenced material: blood.

The CDR3 sequence: CASSQDQRENEQFF. The CDR3, as DNA: TGTGCCAGCAGCCAAGATCAAAGGGAAAATGAGCAGTTCTTC. The V gene is TRBV4-2, the J gene TRBJ2-1; D unresolved. The ends were cut back, 0 bases at V and 7 bases at J, with 10 bases in the middle. The germline V gene has CDR1 LGHNA and CDR2 YNFKEQ. This CDR3 is 14 amino acids long.